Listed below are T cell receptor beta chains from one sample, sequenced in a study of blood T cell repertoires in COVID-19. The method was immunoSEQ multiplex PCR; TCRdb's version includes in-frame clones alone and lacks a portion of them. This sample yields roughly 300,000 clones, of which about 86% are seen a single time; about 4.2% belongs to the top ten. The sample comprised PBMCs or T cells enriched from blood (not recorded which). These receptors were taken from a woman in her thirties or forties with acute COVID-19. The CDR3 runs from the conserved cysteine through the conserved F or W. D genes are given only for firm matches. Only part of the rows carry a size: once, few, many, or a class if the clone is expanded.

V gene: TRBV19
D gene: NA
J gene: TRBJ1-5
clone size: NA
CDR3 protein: CASSKELYSNQPQHF
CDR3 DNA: TGTGCCAGTAGTAAAGAACTATATAGCAATCAGCCCCAGCATTTT

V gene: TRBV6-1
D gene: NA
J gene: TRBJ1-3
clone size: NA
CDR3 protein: CASSEAGSGNTIYF
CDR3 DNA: TGTGCCAGCAGTGAGGCAGGTTCCGGAAACACCATATATTTT

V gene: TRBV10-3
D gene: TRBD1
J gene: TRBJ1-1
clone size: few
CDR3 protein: CAISESGTGEGVAFF
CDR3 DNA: TGTGCCATCAGTGAGTCAGGGACAGGGGAAGGGGTGGCTTTCTTT

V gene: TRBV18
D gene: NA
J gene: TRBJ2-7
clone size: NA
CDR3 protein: CASSPTSYEQYF
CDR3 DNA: TGTGCCAGCTCACCCACAAGCTACGAGCAGTACTTC

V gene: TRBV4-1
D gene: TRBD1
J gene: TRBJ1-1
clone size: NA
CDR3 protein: CASSQRQGADTEAFF
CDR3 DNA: TGCGCCAGCAGCCAAAGACAGGGGGCGGACACTGAAGCTTTCTTT

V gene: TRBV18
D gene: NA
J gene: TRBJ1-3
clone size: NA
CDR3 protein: CASSPSGTMISGNTIYF
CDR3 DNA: TGTGCCAGCTCACCATCCGGGACAATGATTTCTGGAAACACCATATATTTT

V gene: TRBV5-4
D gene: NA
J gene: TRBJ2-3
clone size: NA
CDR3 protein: CASSLGGAAGTSTDTQYF
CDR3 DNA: TGTGCCAGCAGCTTGGGGGGGGCAGCGGGGACTAGCACAGATACGCAGTATTTT

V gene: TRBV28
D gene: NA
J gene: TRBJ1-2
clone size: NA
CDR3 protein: CASSLSGPDYGYTF
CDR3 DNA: TGTGCCAGCAGTTTAAGTGGCCCTGACTATGGCTACACCTTC

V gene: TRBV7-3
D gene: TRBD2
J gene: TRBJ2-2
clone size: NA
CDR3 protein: CASSPGLAGTGELFF
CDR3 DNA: TGTGCCAGCAGCCCGGGACTAGCGGGGACCGGGGAGCTGTTTTTT

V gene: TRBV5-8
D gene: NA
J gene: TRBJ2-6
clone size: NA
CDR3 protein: CAGPWFSGANVLTF
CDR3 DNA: TGTGCCGGGCCCTGGTTCTCTGGGGCCAACGTCCTGACTTTC

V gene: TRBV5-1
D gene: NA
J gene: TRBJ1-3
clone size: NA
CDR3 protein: CASSLPVAGGNTIYF
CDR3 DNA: TGCGCCAGCAGCTTACCCGTGGCAGGGGGAAACACCATATATTTT

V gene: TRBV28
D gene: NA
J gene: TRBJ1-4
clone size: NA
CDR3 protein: CASSSPTAPSTNEKLFF
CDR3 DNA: TGTGCCAGCAGCTCGCCGACAGCTCCCTCAACTAATGAAAAACTGTTTTTT

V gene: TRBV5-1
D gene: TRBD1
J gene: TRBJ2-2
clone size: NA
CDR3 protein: CASSLLGQVTGELFF
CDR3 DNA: TGCGCCAGCAGCCTGCTCGGACAGGTCACCGGGGAGCTGTTTTTT

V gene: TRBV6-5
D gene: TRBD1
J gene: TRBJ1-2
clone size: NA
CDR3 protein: CASANGQGANYGYTF
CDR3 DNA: TGTGCCAGCGCTAACGGACAGGGGGCGAACTATGGCTACACCTTC

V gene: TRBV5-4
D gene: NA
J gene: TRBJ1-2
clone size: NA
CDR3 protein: CASSSVGGANYGYTF
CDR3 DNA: TGTGCCAGCAGCTCCGTAGGGGGGGCCAACTATGGCTACACCTTC

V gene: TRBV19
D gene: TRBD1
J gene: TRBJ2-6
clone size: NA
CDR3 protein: CASSPLPFRGMISGANVLTF
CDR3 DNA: TGTGCCAGTAGCCCACTCCCGTTCAGGGGGATGATCTCTGGGGCCAACGTCCTGACTTTC

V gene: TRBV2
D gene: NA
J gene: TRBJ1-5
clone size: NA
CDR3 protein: CASSDPIRQPQHF
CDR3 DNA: TGTGCCAGCAGTGACCCCATCAGGCAGCCCCAGCATTTT

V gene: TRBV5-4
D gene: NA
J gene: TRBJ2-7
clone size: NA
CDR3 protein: CASSLDGGGNYEQYF
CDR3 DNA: TGTGCCAGCAGCTTGGACGGTGGGGGGAACTACGAGCAGTACTTC

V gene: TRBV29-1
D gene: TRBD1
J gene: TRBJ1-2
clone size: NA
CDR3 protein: CSVAGQGNGYTF
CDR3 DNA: TGCAGCGTCGCCGGACAGGGGAACGGCTACACCTTC

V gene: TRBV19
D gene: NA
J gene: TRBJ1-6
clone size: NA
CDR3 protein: CASSTPGRRDNSPLHF
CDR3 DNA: TGTGCCAGTAGTACCCCCGGTAGGAGGGATAATTCACCCCTCCACTTT

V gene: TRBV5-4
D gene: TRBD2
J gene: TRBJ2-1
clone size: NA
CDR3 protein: CASSPQLGGGANEQFF
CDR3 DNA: TGTGCCAGCAGCCCTCAACTCGGCGGGGGGGCAAATGAGCAGTTCTTC

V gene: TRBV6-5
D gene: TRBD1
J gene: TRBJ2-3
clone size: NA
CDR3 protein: CASSPQQGASDTQYF
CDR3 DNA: TGTGCCAGCAGTCCACAGCAGGGGGCCTCAGATACGCAGTATTTT

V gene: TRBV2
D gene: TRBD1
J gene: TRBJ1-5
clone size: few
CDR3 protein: CASSDAPGTGDQPQHF
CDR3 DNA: TGTGCCAGCAGTGACGCCCCCGGGACAGGGGATCAGCCCCAGCATTTT

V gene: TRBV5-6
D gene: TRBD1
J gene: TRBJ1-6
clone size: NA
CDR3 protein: CASSFQGAGYNSPLHF
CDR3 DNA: TGTGCCAGCAGCTTCCAGGGGGCCGGGTACAATTCACCCCTCCACTTT

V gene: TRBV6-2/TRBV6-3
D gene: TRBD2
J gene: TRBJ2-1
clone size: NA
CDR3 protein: CASSGTSVPNNEQFF
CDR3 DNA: TGTGCCAGCAGTGGAACTAGCGTCCCCAACAATGAGCAGTTCTTC

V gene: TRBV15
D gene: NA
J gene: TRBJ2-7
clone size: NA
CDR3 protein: CATSMGVLWQSGRGGYEQYF
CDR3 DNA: TGTGCCACCAGCATGGGGGTTCTTTGGCAGTCGGGCAGGGGAGGGTACGAGCAGTACTTC

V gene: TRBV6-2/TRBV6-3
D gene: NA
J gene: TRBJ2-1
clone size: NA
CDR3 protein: CASSYRRSSYNEQFF
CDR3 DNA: TGTGCCAGCAGTTACCGGCGGAGCTCCTACAATGAGCAGTTCTTC

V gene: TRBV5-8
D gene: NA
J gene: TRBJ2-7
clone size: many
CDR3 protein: CASSLGPTYEQYF
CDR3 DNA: TGTGCCAGCAGCTTGGGGCCAACCTACGAGCAGTACTTC

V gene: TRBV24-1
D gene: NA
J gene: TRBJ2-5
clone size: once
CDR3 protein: CATSDNGQETQYF
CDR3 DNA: TGTGCCACCAGTGATAACGGTCAAGAGACCCAGTACTTC

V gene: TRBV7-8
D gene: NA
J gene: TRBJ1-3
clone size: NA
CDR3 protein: CASSRDRTGNGNTIYF
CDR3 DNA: TGTGCCAGCAGTCGTGATAGAACAGGGAACGGAAACACCATATATTTT

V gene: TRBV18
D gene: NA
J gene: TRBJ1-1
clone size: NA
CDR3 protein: CASSLPTGINTEAFF
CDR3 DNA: TGTGCCAGCTCACTACCGACAGGAATCAACACTGAAGCTTTCTTT

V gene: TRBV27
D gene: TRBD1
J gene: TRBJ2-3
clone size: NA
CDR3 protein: CASSFGQGLNTQYF
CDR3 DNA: TGTGCCAGCAGTTTCGGACAGGGCCTCAATACGCAGTATTTT

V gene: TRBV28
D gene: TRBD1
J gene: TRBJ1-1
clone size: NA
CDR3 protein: CASSSPPGQGQAFF
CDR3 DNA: TGTGCCAGCAGTTCACCGCCGGGACAGGGACAAGCTTTCTTT

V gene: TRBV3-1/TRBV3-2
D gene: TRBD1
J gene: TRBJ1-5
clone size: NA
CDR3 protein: CASSRQGGGQPQHF
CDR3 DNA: TGTGCCAGCAGCCGACAGGGGGGCGGTCAGCCCCAGCATTTT

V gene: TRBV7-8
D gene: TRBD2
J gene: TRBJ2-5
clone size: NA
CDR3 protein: CASSRSGGPRETQYF
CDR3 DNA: TGTGCCAGCAGCCGTTCGGGGGGGCCGAGGGAGACCCAGTACTTC

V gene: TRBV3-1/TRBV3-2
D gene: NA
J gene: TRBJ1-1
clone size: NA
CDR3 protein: CASGWDKNTEAFF
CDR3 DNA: TGTGCCAGCGGTTGGGACAAAAACACTGAAGCTTTCTTT

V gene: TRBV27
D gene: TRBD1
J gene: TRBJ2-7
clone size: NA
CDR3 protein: CASSLEGRGWWEQYF
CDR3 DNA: TGTGCCAGCAGTTTAGAGGGCAGGGGGTGGTGGGAGCAGTACTTC

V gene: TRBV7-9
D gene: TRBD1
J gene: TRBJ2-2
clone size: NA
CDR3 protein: CASSLGQGANTGELFF
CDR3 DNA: TGTGCCAGCAGCTTAGGTCAGGGGGCGAACACCGGGGAGCTGTTTTTT

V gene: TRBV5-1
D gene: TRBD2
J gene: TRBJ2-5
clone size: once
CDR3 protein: CASSRGTSGNQETQYF
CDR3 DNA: TGCGCCAGCAGCAGAGGGACTAGCGGGAACCAAGAGACCCAGTACTTC

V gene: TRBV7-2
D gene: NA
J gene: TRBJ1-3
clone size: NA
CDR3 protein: CASSIDRSNTIYF
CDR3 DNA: TGTGCCAGCAGCATTGACAGGTCAAACACCATATATTTT

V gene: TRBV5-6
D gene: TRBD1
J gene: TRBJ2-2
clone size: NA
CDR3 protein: CASSLAPGQGATGELFF
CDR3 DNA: TGTGCCAGCAGCTTGGCCCCGGGACAGGGGGCGACCGGGGAGCTGTTTTTT

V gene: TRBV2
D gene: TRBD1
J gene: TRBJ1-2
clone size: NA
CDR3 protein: CASISPRDRGHTF
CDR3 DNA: TGTGCCAGCATCAGCCCAAGAGACAGGGGTCACACCTTC

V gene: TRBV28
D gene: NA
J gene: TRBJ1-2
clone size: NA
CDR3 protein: CASSSTDRQYGYTF
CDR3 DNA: TGTGCCAGCAGTTCGACTGACAGGCAATATGGCTACACCTTC

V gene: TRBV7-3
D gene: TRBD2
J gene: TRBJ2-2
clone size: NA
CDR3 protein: CASSLTLASGNTGELFF
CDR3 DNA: TGTGCCAGCAGCCTAACCTTGGCTAGCGGTAACACCGGGGAGCTGTTTTTT